The rows below give T cell receptor beta chains drawn from one sample of a study of cytomegalovirus exposure and HLA in healthy donors. Here immunoSEQ multiplex PCR was the method, and the copy in TCRdb shows in-frame clones only, minus some. The table has some 190,000 clones, around 78% seen once. The specimen sequenced was PBMCs. The origin of the receptors is a man aged 18 to 30 in good health and CMV-seronegative. The CDR3 runs from the conserved cysteine through the conserved F or W. The D gene is left open where the match is weak. Rows may omit the clone size; those that give it use once, few, many or a size class.

>-|TRBJ1-5|TRBV7-8|-
CASSLAGGGNQPQHF
TGTGCCAGCAGCTTAGCCGGGGGGGGGAATCAGCCCCAGCATTTT
>TRBD1|TRBJ2-7|TRBV29-1|-
CSVVTKDRGREQYF
TGCAGCGTTGTAACTAAGGACAGGGGAAGAGAGCAGTACTTC
>TRBD2|TRBJ2-1|TRBV6-4|-
CASSLAGGLYNEQFF
TGTGCCAGCAGTCTAGCGGGGGGCCTGTACAATGAGCAGTTCTTC
>TRBD1|TRBJ2-5|TRBV30|-
CAWETGSETQYF
TGTGCCTGGGAGACAGGGTCGGAGACCCAGTACTTC
>TRBD1|TRBJ1-1|TRBV27|-
CASTLDRTNTEAFF
TGTGCCAGCACGTTGGACAGGACGAACACTGAAGCTTTCTTT
>TRBD2|TRBJ2-3|TRBV6-1|-
CASSLSGKGTDTQYF
TGTGCCAGCAGTCTTAGCGGGAAAGGCACAGATACGCAGTATTTT
>TRBD2|TRBJ2-4|TRBV25-1|-
CASSPIAGARDIQYF
TGTGCCAGCAGTCCGATAGCGGGAGCAAGAGACATTCAGTACTTC
>-|TRBJ1-5|TRBV6-6|-
CASSQPGQGSQPQHF
TGTGCCAGCAGTCAACCGGGACAAGGAAGTCAGCCCCAGCATTTT
>-|TRBJ2-1|TRBV6-4|-
CASSDGTSTPNEQFF
TGTGCCAGCAGTGACGGGACAAGCACCCCGAATGAGCAGTTCTTC
>-|TRBJ1-2|TRBV5-1|-
CASSPRQVPDYGYTF
TGCGCCAGCAGCCCTCGTCAGGTTCCTGACTATGGCTACACCTTC
>-|TRBJ2-2|TRBV6-6|-
CASSYSTRGELFF
TGTGCCAGCAGTTACTCGACGCGGGGGGAGCTGTTTTTT
>TRBD1|TRBJ1-1|TRBV9|-
CASSGGGAVAEAFF
TGTGCCAGCAGCGGAGGGGGCGCCGTAGCTGAAGCTTTCTTT
>TRBD2|TRBJ2-1|TRBV19|-
CASTGSAGAYNEQFF
TGTGCCAGTACGGGTAGTGCGGGAGCGTACAATGAGCAGTTCTTC
>TRBD1|TRBJ1-5|TRBV7-9|-
CASSLARTGGWQPQHF
TGTGCCAGCAGCTTAGCGCGGACAGGGGGCTGGCAGCCCCAGCATTTT
>TRBD2|TRBJ2-2|TRBV9|-
CASSYPRGGSGNTGELFF
TGTGCCAGCAGCTATCCACGGGGGGGTAGCGGGAACACCGGGGAGCTGTTTTTT
>TRBD2|TRBJ2-7|TRBV4-1|-
CASSQAGGGSYEQYF
TGCGCCAGCAGCCAAGCCGGGGGGGGCTCCTACGAGCAGTACTTC
>TRBD2|TRBJ2-1|TRBV29-1|-
CSVEDPISGNRNEQFF
TGCAGCGTTGAAGACCCAATCAGCGGGAATAGGAATGAGCAGTTCTTC
>TRBD2|TRBJ2-7|TRBV18|-
CASSPRGDPYEQYF
TGTGCCAGCTCACCCCGGGGGGACCCCTACGAGCAGTACTTC
>-|TRBJ1-3|TRBV11-3|once
CASSSQTKLGNTIYF
TGTGCCAGCAGCTCTCAGACAAAATTGGGAAACACCATATATTTT
>-|TRBJ1-2|TRBV29-1|-
CSVSDRGGPNF
TGCAGCGTTTCGGATAGGGGGGGCCCCAACTTC
>-|TRBJ1-3|TRBV7-8|-
CASSVPQGTGNTIYF
TGTGCCAGCAGCGTACCACAGGGTACTGGAAACACCATATATTTT
>TRBD1|TRBJ1-1|TRBV19|-
CASRAGGKDTEAFF
TGTGCCAGCCGAGCAGGGGGCAAAGACACTGAAGCTTTCTTT
>TRBD2|TRBJ2-3|TRBV9|-
CASSVEAARTSGLSDTQYF
TGTGCCAGCAGCGTAGAAGCTGCGAGGACTAGCGGTCTCTCAGATACGCAGTATTTT
>-|TRBJ2-5|TRBV28|-
CASSLLATGRRYF
TGTGCCAGCAGTTTATTGGCGACAGGGAGGAGGTACTTC
>TRBD1|TRBJ2-7|TRBV27|-
CASSLRAGGREQYF
TGTGCCAGCAGTTTAAGGGCAGGGGGCCGCGAGCAGTACTTC
>TRBD2|TRBJ2-1|TRBV5-1|-
CASSLTSGGPNEQFF
TGCGCCAGCAGCCTTACTAGCGGGGGCCCTAATGAGCAGTTCTTC
>TRBD1|TRBJ1-3|TRBV30|-
CAWSVRNRGTGNTIYF
TGTGCCTGGAGTGTACGTAACAGGGGCACTGGAAACACCATATATTTT
>TRBD2|TRBJ2-2|TRBV11-3|-
CASSSGSGREANTGELFF
TGTGCCAGCAGCTCAGGTTCGGGGCGGGAGGCGAACACCGGGGAGCTGTTTTTT
>-|TRBJ2-1|TRBV25-1|-
CASSGDNHNEQFF
TGTGCCAGCAGTGGGGACAACCACAATGAGCAGTTCTTC
>-|TRBJ1-4|TRBV19|-
CASSIGLNNEKLFF
TGTGCCAGTAGTATAGGACTGAATAATGAAAAACTGTTTTTT
>TRBD1|TRBJ2-5|TRBV5-6|-
CASSSRTGGETQYF
TGTGCCAGCAGCTCCAGGACAGGGGGCGAGACCCAGTACTTC
>-|TRBJ2-3|TRBV5-1|-
CASVLGGAGADTQYF
TGCGCCAGCGTCCTGGGGGGGGCGGGGGCAGATACGCAGTATTTT
>TRBD1|TRBJ1-1|TRBV5-1|-
CASSFADRAGPEAFF
TGCGCCAGCAGCTTTGCGGACAGGGCTGGGCCTGAAGCTTTCTTT
>-|TRBJ2-2|TRBV5-6|-
CASSLAGTGELFF
TGTGCCAGCAGCTTGGCAGGGACCGGGGAGCTGTTTTTT
>-|TRBJ2-7|TRBV7-9|-
CASSFPDRAYEQYF
TGTGCCAGCAGCTTCCCCGACAGAGCCTACGAGCAGTACTTC
>-|TRBJ1-1|TRBV5-1|once
CASSTRQEAEAFF
TGCGCCAGCAGCACCAGACAGGAGGCTGAAGCTTTCTTT